The present T cell receptor (beta chain) was sequenced within a study of CD8+CD57+ T cells in acquired aplastic anemia (dated by TCRdb to the late 2010s). With respect to the entire study: Extracted DNA from sorted CD4+ and CD8+ cells averaged 3.2 ug, ranging from about 0.19 to 30 ug. A CD8+CD57+ expansion meant a frequency higher than the mean frequency seen in healthy subjects. Here is what the overall study found, with its caveats: No significant difference in CD8+ Simpson's diversity was found between patients and healthy controls (P=0.060). Twenty-nine CD8+ CDR3 sequences were shared between patients and controls but appeared highly expressed in patients and within their immunodominant clones.

In its sample, this clonotype was seen a few times. Its antigen is not yet known. One base away there is no much larger clone; base qualities are not given. The cysteine opens and the phenylalanine closes a CDR3 of 15 amino acids. Of the read, only the CDR3 DNA is kept; its 45 bases are in frame from base 1. V is clipped by 3 bases and J by 8 bases, and the sequence between their germline boundaries is 19 bases long. Based on the germline V gene, the CDR1 and CDR2 sequences are KGHSH and LQKENI. Expansion of CD8+CD57+ cells had been shown by flow cytometry in the patients chosen for sequencing. All patients had severe acquired aplastic anemia diagnosed by International Study of Aplastic Anemia and Agranulocytosis and Camitta criteria. No therapy had been received by the patients at the time of blood sampling. In this study, sorted CD4+ and CD8+ T cells from the blood of healthy subjects and of severe aplastic anemia patients had their TCR repertoires deep-sequenced. In the USA, patient enrollment took place under clinicaltrials.gov protocols 00001620, 01623167, 00001397, 00071045, 00081523 and 00961064. Ficoll-Paque density gradient centrifugation was used to isolate peripheral blood mononuclear cells. Before DNA extraction, CD4+ and CD8+ T cells were sorted with FACS or magnetic beads.

TCR beta VDJ combination and CDR3 sequence profiling used genomic DNA as the template. An Illumina HiSeq 2000 was the platform used for TCR repertoire sequencing. From the authors' description of their analysis: Repertoire assessment relied on Simpson's diversity index, CDR3 size and DJ length profiles, and TRBV/TRBJ rearrangement plots. The most abundant DNA sequence in the deep sequencing data was defined as the immunodominant clone. CDR3 amino acid sequences were checked for sharing between subjects and were compared against published repertoires and the VDJdb database. Using fastp at Q25 and MiXCR, TCRdb reprocessed the public reads and kept productive beta chains. Each entry merges the rows of one CDR3 protein and shows their most common DNA and genes. TCRdb's processing, not the authors', yielded these V and J calls. This sample is represented by around 220,000 distinct CDR3 sequences; around 49% of them were singletons. 15% to 20% of the sample is held by the ten biggest clonotypes.

The specimen was sorted CD4+, CD8+, or CD8+CD57+ T cells (not recorded which) from PBMCs. This sequence uses TRBV18 and TRBJ1-2; TRBD1 is a weak D gene call, 6 bases matching. This receptor was taken from a human donor with aplastic anemia. CDR3 protein: CASSPRRQAVDGYTF. In nucleotide form, the sequence is TGTGCCAGCTCACCGCGGAGACAGGCGGTCGACGGCTACACCTTC.